What follows describes a single T cell receptor (beta chain). As yet, its antigen is unknown. Noted treatment: approximately nine-day PBMC culture with coronavirus spike peptide pools or control peptides (ViraFEST assay). The data stem from a study of vaccination and CD4 T cells after COVID-19. The wider study: Median time from second vaccine dose to sampling was around 72 days (14 to 241).

The CDR3 consists of 16 residues. V was shortened by 5 bases and J by 3 bases, with 19 bases between the two germline ends. Per germline, CDR1 SGHTA and CDR2 FQGNSA. Sequence data for DNA of cultured CD4+ T cells were generated by the Oncomine TCR Beta short-read assay. MiXCR, run by TCRdb on the PCR reads, gives a single entry per CDR3 protein. The data contain 17,000 or so distinct CDR3 sequences, approximately 50% of them singletons. The specimen was CD4+ T cells from blood, cultured in vitro. This chain uses TRBV7-2 with TRBJ2-5; perhaps TRBD2 as D (6 bases). This clonotype originated in a human donor who had recovered from COVID-19. The CDR3 sequence is CASSLSPSAAEETQYF. The CDR3 DNA follows: TGTGCCAGCAGCCTTTCTCCTAGCGCAGCCGAAGAGACCCAGTACTTC.